These 3 T cell receptor beta chains came from one sample sequenced in a study of blood T cell repertoires in COVID-19. Data came from immunoSEQ multiplex PCR; TCRdb stores just in-frame clones and leaves some out. The table shows 180,000 or so clones, with more than 70% occurring only once. Material for sequencing was peripheral blood. The receptors here all came from a man between 18 and 35 years old with active or convalescent COVID-19.

V and J are TRBV15 and TRBJ2-3; TRBD1 might be the D (6 bases). Germline CDR1 reads LNHNV; CDR2 reads YYDKDF (reference sequence). With 4 bases removed from V and 0 bases from J, the gap between germline ends came to 14 bases. The CDR3 contains 16 residues. The CDR3 DNA follows: TGTGCCACCAGCATAGAAAGGACAGCTAGCACAGATACGCAGTATTTT. It is translated as CATSIERTASTDTQYF.

The gene calls are TRBV2 and TRBJ1-1, with D possibly matching TRBD1 (5 bases). Germline loops: CDR1 SNHLY, CDR2 FYNNEI. Trimming left V 4 bases short and J 5 bases short, with 17 bases between. The CDR3 is made up of 15 amino acids. Here the CDR3 reads CASSVEGAGRTEAFF. DNA for the CDR3: TGTGCCAGCAGTGTCGAAGGGGCCGGGAGAACTGAAGCTTTCTTT. Variable domain in full (rest from reference TRBV2 and TRBJ1-1): EPEVTQTPSHQVTQMGQEVILRCVPISNHLYFYWYRQILGQKVEFLVSFYNNEISEKSEIFDDQFSVERPDGSNFTLKIRSTKLEDSAMYFCASSVEGAGRTEAFFGQGTRLTVV.

This clone was counted between two and nine times. This rearrangement joins TRBV5-1 to TRBJ1-1; D may be TRBD1 (6 bases). The CDR3 sequence is 13 residues long. The germline CDR1 and CDR2 sequences are SGHRS and YFSETQ. Trimming pared 4 bases from V and 5 bases from J, leaving 12 bases between. The CDR3 DNA follows: TGCGCCAGCAGCGCTAACAGGGAGACTGAAGCTTTCTTT. It encodes CASSANRETEAFF.